These 6 T cell receptor beta chains came from one sample sequenced in a study of blood T cell repertoires in COVID-19 (dated by TCRdb to the early 2020s). Libraries came from the immunoSEQ multiplex PCR assay. TCRdb took this table from immuneACCESS and kept in-frame rearrangements with V and J called. Such tables lack part of the clones; where checked against another copy, unresolved V genes explain under half of the gap, and the rest is unexplained. Within this sample are 110,000 to 150,000 clones, with roughly 78% of them counted one time only. The ten largest clones take up around 6% of the sample. Material for sequencing was PBMCs or T cells enriched from blood (not recorded which). The receptors shown here come from a woman aged 45-60 years who had recovered from COVID-19.

The genes are TRBV28 and TRBJ1-1, with no clear D. From germline, CDR1 is MDHEN and CDR2 SYDVKM. Trimming left V 2 bases short and J 5 bases short, with 15 bases between. CDR3 size: 15 residues. CDR3: CASSLVNTGETEAFF. The CDR3 region has the DNA TGTGCCAGCAGTTTAGTGAATACGGGAGAAACTGAAGCTTTCTTT.

This rearrangement joins TRBV29-1 to TRBJ1-4; 7 nucleotides agree with TRBD1. Trimming took 7 bases from V and 0 from J; bases not matched to a gene: 5. The length of the CDR3 is 14 residues. CDR1 and CDR2 from the germline V gene are SQVTM and ANQGSEA. CDR3: CSAGDSTTNEKLFF. The CDR3 nucleotides are TGCAGCGCCGGGGACAGCACAACTAATGAAAAACTGTTTTTT.

J is TRBJ1-2 and V is TRBV5-1, with D unclear. V was cut by 3 bases and J by 3 bases, with 15 bases left in between. Germline V gene data show CDR1 as SGHRS and CDR2 as YFSETQ. The CDR3 is made up of 15 amino acids. CDR3 protein: CASSYLGSGDYGYTF. The CDR3 nucleotides read TGCGCCAGCAGCTACCTCGGGTCCGGAGACTATGGCTACACCTTC.

The chain uses TRBV14 and TRBJ1-2; D is undetermined. V lost 1 base, J lost 8 bases, and 11 bases lay in between. There are 13 residues in the CDR3. The V gene's germline CDR1 is SGHDN and CDR2 FVKESK. CDR3 in amino acids: CASSQGAGRGYTF. The CDR3 DNA reads as TGTGCCAGCAGCCAAGGGGCAGGCCGCGGCTACACCTTC.

V gene TRBV5-5 combines with J gene TRBJ1-2, with 7 bases identical to TRBD1. The CDR3 has 13 amino acids. After removal of 3 bases from V and 6 bases from J, the junction contained 5 bases not matched to a gene. Germline values: CDR1 SGHKS, CDR2 YYEKEE (reference sequence). The CDR3 region is CASSSTGSDGYTF. In DNA form, the CDR3 reads TGTGCCAGCAGCTCGACAGGGAGCGATGGCTACACCTTC.

The J gene is TRBJ1-2, the V gene TRBV27, with D possibly matching TRBD1 (6 bases). Per the germline V gene, CDR1 is MNHEY and CDR2 is SMNVEV (reference sequence). This CDR3 is built from 15 residues. The V end lost 0 bases, the J end lost 4 bases, and 12 bases lay between the germline ends. In DNA, the CDR3 is TGTGCCAGCAGTTTATCCCCAAGGGGGTTCTATGGCTACACCTTC. Protein sequence: CASSLSPRGFYGYTF.